A single sample gave rise to the 21 T cell receptor beta chains below, sequenced in a study of shared clonotypes between healthy human individuals. The assay was immunoSEQ multiplex PCR, and TCRdb's table has in-frame clones only and misses some. Among some 2 million clones listed, 85% to 95% were seen once. Material for sequencing was naive CD4+ T cells sorted from blood. Stated subset: CD45RA+ positively selected. All receptors derive from a man aged 18 to 30 in good health.

The V and J genes are TRBV28 and TRBJ2-7, with D perhaps TRBD1 (7 bases). The CDR3 loop spans 14 amino acids. Germline V gene lookup returns CDR1 MDHEN and CDR2 SYDVKM. Trimming left V 3 bases short and J 5 bases short, with 14 bases between. CDR3 bases: TGTGCCAGCAGTTTGCAGGGGGGATCGGACGAGCAGTACTTC. Residues: CASSLQGGSDEQYF.

CDR3 sequence: CASSRDLTKQYF. The CDR3 DNA sequence: TGTGCCAGCAGCAGGGACCTCACTAAGCAGTACTTC. The chain employs TRBV28 and TRBJ2-7; D could derive from TRBD1 or TRBD2 (5 bases each). From germline, CDR1 is MDHEN and CDR2 SYDVKM. V was trimmed by 6 bases and J by 8 bases, leaving 14 bases between them. The CDR3 spans 12 residues. The entire variable domain, with the rest obtained from reference TRBV28 and TRBJ2-7, is as follows: DVKVTQSSRYLVKRTGEKVFLECVQDMDHENMFWYRQDPGLGLRLIYFSYDVKMKEKGDIPEGYSVSREKKERFSLILESASTNQTSMYLCASSRDLTKQYFGPGTRLTVT.

Here the CDR3 DNA reads TGTGCCAGCAGTGAAGCAAACAGGGCTTGGGCCTACGAGCAGTACTTC. Amino acids: CASSEANRAWAYEQYF. The gene calls are TRBV6-1 and TRBJ2-7, with TRBD1 as a possible D gene (6 bases). This CDR3 has 16 amino acids. V lost 0 bases and J lost 2, with 14 bases in between. Looked up from germline, CDR1 is MNHNS and CDR2 is SASEGT.

The chain joins TRBV10-3 to TRBJ1-2; 9 positions agree with TRBD1. The germline gives CDR1 ENHRY, CDR2 SYGVKD. Trimming removed 4 bases from V and 6 bases from J; junction bases left unmatched: 6. The CDR3 is 14 residues long. For the CDR3, the DNA is TGTGCCATCAGTGTTGGACAGGGGAAGGATGGCTACACCTTC. This gives the protein CAISVGQGKDGYTF.

This clone was recorded only once. The V call is TRBV11-2, the J call TRBJ2-7, with TRBD2 identical over 7 bases. CDR3 length equals 15 residues. V dropped 5 bases and J dropped 3; count of bases not matched to a gene: 10. The germline V gene encodes CDR1 SGHAT and CDR2 FQNNGV. CDR3 in DNA: TGTGCCAGCAGCGCCGGAAGGGCTAGCGGCTACGAGCAGTACTTC. Translating gives CASSAGRASGYEQYF.

This chain connects TRBV7-2 to TRBJ1-5, with D hard to call. The CDR3 has 15 amino acids. The V end was cut by 1 base, the J end by 1 base, with 8 bases between. The V gene's germline CDR1 is SGHTA and CDR2 FQGNSA. The CDR3 sequence is CASSLGRQSNQPQHF. CDR3 DNA: TGTGCCAGCAGCTTAGGTCGTCAGAGCAATCAGCCCCAGCATTTT. Variable domain in full (rest from reference TRBV7-2 and TRBJ1-5): GAGVSQSPSNKVTEKGKDVELRCDPISGHTALYWYRQSLGQGLEFLIYFQGNSAPDKSGLPSDRFSAERTGGSVSTLTIQRTQQEDSAVYLCASSLGRQSNQPQHFGDGTRLSIL.

J is TRBJ2-1 and V is TRBV6-1; D is perhaps TRBD2 (5 bases). V was pared by 2 bases and J by 10 bases, with 6 bases between. Looked up from germline, CDR1 is MNHNS and CDR2 is SASEGT. The CDR3 extends over 11 amino acids. The CDR3 loop is CASSEPSEQFF. Here the CDR3 DNA reads TGTGCCAGCAGTGAACCTAGCGAGCAGTTCTTC.

The chain joins TRBV5-4 to TRBJ1-2; possibly TRBD1 for D (6 bases). CDR1 SGHNT and CDR2 YYREEE come from the germline V gene (reference sequence). With 4 bases removed from V and 7 bases from J, the gap between germline ends came to 17 bases. The CDR3 consists of 14 residues. CDR3 nucleotide sequence: TGTGCCAGCAGCGCACAGGGATACGAGCTTGGCTACACCTTC. Translated: CASSAQGYELGYTF. The full variable domain, its missing parts supplied by reference TRBV5-4 and TRBJ1-2, is ETGVTQSPTHLIKTRGQQVTLRCSSQSGHNTVSWYQQALGQGPQFIFQYYREEENGRGNFPPRFSGLQFPNYSSELNVNALELDDSALYLCASSAQGYELGYTFGSGTRLTVV.

This sequence joins TRBV6-6 and TRBJ1-6; TRBD1 aligns across 7 bases. The CDR3 covers 14 residues. Germline V CDR1 and CDR2: MNHNY, SVGAGI (reference sequence). The ends lost 5 bases at V and 8 bases at J; junction bases unmatched: 6. The CDR3 sequence: CASSPGTDYSPLHF. CDR3 sequence (DNA): TGTGCCAGCAGTCCTGGGACAGACTATTCACCCCTCCACTTT.

As for this clone: Mismatch with germline at one junction end may stem from a read error. The chain has TRBV7-7 and TRBJ2-1; the match to TRBD2 covers 9 bases. The CDR3 is 15 amino acids. Germline V CDR1 and CDR2: SSHAT, FNYEAQ (reference sequence). For the CDR3, the DNA is TGTGCTAGCAGTTTGAGCGGGGGGCGGTACAATGAGCAGTTCTTC. Protein: CASSLSGGRYNEQFF.

The chain links TRBV25-1 to TRBJ1-6; TRBD1 is a possible D gene (5 bases). CDR1 is MGHDK, CDR2 SYGVNS, per germline. The CDR3 is 15 residues long. V was shortened by 6 bases and J by 10 bases, with 19 bases between the two germline ends. CDR3 loop: CASSLGRAGGSPLHF. The CDR3, as DNA: TGTGCCAGCAGCCTGGGCAGGGCAGGAGGATCACCCCTCCACTTT. Together with reference TRBV25-1 and TRBJ1-6, the CDR3 gives the full variable domain: EADIYQTPRYLVIGTGKKITLECSQTMGHDKMYWYQQDPGMELHLIHYSYGVNSTEKGDLSSESTVSRIRTEHFPLTLESARPSHTSQYLCASSLGRAGGSPLHFGNGTRLTVT.

This clone was observed a single time. This sequence joins TRBV21-1 and TRBJ1-1; the listed D gene, TRBD1, was not tested against the DNA. TRBV21-1 is flagged as a pseudogene. This CDR3 contains 12 residues. CDR3 sequence (DNA): TGTGCCGGCCGATACATGAACACTGAAGCTTTCTTT. Translating gives CAGRYMNTEAFF.

In the case of this clone: In the same sample, other DNA sequences code for this CDR3. The chain recombines TRBV5-1 with TRBJ1-5; D call uncertain. The CDR3 consists of 13 residues. From germline, CDR1 is SGHRS and CDR2 YFSETQ. Trimming shortened V by 2 bases and J by 4 bases, and 7 bases separated the two germline ends. The CDR3 spells CASSLRTNQPQHF. The CDR3, as DNA: TGCGCCAGCAGCTTACGAACAAATCAGCCCCAGCATTTT.

The rearrangement links TRBV30 to TRBJ1-4; 9 nucleotides match TRBD1. J was trimmed by 7 bases and V by 8 bases; bases with no gene match: 8. Germline-derived CDR1 and CDR2 are GTSNPN and SVGIG (reference sequence). CDR3 length equals 13 residues. The CDR3 spells CAGKGQGSEKLFF. The CDR3 nucleotides are TGTGCCGGGAAGGGACAGGGAAGTGAAAAACTGTTTTTT.

This clone was picked up one time. The V and J genes are TRBV6-6 and TRBJ2-6; D perhaps matches TRBD1 (5 bases). Between the trimmed V and J ends, which lost 2 bases and 4 bases, there was a span of 9 bases. CDR3 length: 15 residues. CDR1 MNHNY and CDR2 SVGAGI come from the germline V gene (reference sequence). DNA for the CDR3: TGTGCCAGCAGTTACGGTCGGACAGGGGCCAACGTCCTGACTTTC. It specifies CASSYGRTGANVLTF.

The J gene is TRBJ1-1, the V gene TRBV30; D is perhaps TRBD1 (5 bases). The CDR3 covers 13 residues. Per germline, CDR1 GTSNPN and CDR2 SVGIG (reference sequence). V lost 1 base to trimming and J lost 2 bases, with 8 bases between them. The CDR3 here is CAWSEDNNTEAFF. CDR3 bases: TGTGCCTGGAGTGAGGACAACAACACTGAAGCTTTCTTT.

This sequence joins TRBV10-3 and TRBJ1-1; unclear D gene. Trimming took 7 bases from V and 1 from J, leaving 10 bases between them. Germline lookup yields CDR1 ENHRY and CDR2 SYGVKD. This CDR3 spans 13 amino acids. CDR3 loop: CAITATANTEAFF. CDR3 nucleotide sequence: TGTGCCATCACTGCCACAGCGAACACTGAAGCTTTCTTT.

J is TRBJ1-4 and V is TRBV6-6; TRBD1 might be the D (5 bases). Germline V CDR1 and CDR2: MNHNY, SVGAGI (reference sequence). The length of the CDR3 is 13 residues. Between the trimmed V and J ends, which lost 8 bases and 6 bases, there was a span of 13 bases. For the CDR3, the DNA is TGTGCCAGCGCCGGGGCGGCATATGAAAAACTGTTTTTT. This encodes CASAGAAYEKLFF.

CDR3 coding DNA: TGCGCCAGCAGCCAGATACAGGACACCGGGGAGCTGTTTTTT. This gives the protein CASSQIQDTGELFF. The V gene is TRBV4-3, the J gene TRBJ2-2; a weak D match, TRBD1 (5 bases). V lost 3 bases, J lost 3 bases, and 8 bases lay in between. Germline V lookup: CDR1 LGHNA, CDR2 YSLEER. This CDR3 contains 14 residues.

This chain connects TRBV5-4 to TRBJ1-2, with 7 bases matching TRBD1. The CDR3 is made up of 15 amino acids. Germline CDR1 reads SGHNT; CDR2 reads YYREEE (reference sequence). V lost 0 bases, J lost 2 bases, and 4 bases stayed unmatched. The CDR3: CASSLGWDSNYGYTF. In DNA, the CDR3 is TGTGCCAGCAGCTTGGGATGGGACAGCAACTATGGCTACACCTTC.

A remark on this clone: The sample carries other DNA sequences with the same CDR3. V usage is TRBV5-1 and J usage is TRBJ2-7, with 7 bases that match TRBD2. CDR3 length equals 14 residues. The germline V gene encodes CDR1 SGHRS and CDR2 YFSETQ. The V gene end was trimmed by 4 bases and the J gene end by 0 bases; junction bases not matched to a gene: 4. The DNA for the CDR3 is TGCGCCAGCAGCCTGGGGACTAACTCCTACGAGCAGTACTTC. Translation gives CASSLGTNSYEQYF. Looking up the rest from reference TRBV5-1 and TRBJ2-7 gives the full variable domain: KAGVTQTPRYLIKTRGQQVTLSCSPISGHRSVSWYQQTPGQGLQFLFEYFSETQRNKGNFPGRFSGRQFSNSRSEMNVSTLELGDSALYLCASSLGTNSYEQYFGPGTRLTVT.